This T cell receptor (beta chain) came from a study of human T cells and chemical hapten exposure. Study summary: 0.01% DPC was applied to the upper back in patch tests, which were read at 6 days.

TCRdb fed the RACE reads into MiXCR, producing one record per CDR3 protein. The table lists roughly 250,000 distinct CDR3 sequences, 7% to 10% of them singletons. Time point noted: pre-sensitization, week 0. Regarding treatment: therapeutic diphenylcyclopropenone sensitization with weekly scalp DPC. The total RNA was obtained from whole blood that was not fractionated. The TCR comes from a woman aged 40 to 55 with alopecia areata. Some clones in this sample may be carry-over from other donors' samples. This specimen was whole blood, taken in connection with sensitization to the hapten diphenylcyclopropenone (DPC).

CDR3 sequence (DNA): TGTGCCAGCACTCCCGGGACAGGTCTTACCTACGAGCAGTACTTC. Its translation is CASTPGTGLTYEQYF. This chain links TRBV28 with TRBJ2-7; 8 bases line up with TRBD1. The CDR3 is 15 residues long. With V trimmed by 7 bases and J by 2 bases, 10 bases remained unmatched. In germline, CDR1 is MDHEN, CDR2 SYDVKM.